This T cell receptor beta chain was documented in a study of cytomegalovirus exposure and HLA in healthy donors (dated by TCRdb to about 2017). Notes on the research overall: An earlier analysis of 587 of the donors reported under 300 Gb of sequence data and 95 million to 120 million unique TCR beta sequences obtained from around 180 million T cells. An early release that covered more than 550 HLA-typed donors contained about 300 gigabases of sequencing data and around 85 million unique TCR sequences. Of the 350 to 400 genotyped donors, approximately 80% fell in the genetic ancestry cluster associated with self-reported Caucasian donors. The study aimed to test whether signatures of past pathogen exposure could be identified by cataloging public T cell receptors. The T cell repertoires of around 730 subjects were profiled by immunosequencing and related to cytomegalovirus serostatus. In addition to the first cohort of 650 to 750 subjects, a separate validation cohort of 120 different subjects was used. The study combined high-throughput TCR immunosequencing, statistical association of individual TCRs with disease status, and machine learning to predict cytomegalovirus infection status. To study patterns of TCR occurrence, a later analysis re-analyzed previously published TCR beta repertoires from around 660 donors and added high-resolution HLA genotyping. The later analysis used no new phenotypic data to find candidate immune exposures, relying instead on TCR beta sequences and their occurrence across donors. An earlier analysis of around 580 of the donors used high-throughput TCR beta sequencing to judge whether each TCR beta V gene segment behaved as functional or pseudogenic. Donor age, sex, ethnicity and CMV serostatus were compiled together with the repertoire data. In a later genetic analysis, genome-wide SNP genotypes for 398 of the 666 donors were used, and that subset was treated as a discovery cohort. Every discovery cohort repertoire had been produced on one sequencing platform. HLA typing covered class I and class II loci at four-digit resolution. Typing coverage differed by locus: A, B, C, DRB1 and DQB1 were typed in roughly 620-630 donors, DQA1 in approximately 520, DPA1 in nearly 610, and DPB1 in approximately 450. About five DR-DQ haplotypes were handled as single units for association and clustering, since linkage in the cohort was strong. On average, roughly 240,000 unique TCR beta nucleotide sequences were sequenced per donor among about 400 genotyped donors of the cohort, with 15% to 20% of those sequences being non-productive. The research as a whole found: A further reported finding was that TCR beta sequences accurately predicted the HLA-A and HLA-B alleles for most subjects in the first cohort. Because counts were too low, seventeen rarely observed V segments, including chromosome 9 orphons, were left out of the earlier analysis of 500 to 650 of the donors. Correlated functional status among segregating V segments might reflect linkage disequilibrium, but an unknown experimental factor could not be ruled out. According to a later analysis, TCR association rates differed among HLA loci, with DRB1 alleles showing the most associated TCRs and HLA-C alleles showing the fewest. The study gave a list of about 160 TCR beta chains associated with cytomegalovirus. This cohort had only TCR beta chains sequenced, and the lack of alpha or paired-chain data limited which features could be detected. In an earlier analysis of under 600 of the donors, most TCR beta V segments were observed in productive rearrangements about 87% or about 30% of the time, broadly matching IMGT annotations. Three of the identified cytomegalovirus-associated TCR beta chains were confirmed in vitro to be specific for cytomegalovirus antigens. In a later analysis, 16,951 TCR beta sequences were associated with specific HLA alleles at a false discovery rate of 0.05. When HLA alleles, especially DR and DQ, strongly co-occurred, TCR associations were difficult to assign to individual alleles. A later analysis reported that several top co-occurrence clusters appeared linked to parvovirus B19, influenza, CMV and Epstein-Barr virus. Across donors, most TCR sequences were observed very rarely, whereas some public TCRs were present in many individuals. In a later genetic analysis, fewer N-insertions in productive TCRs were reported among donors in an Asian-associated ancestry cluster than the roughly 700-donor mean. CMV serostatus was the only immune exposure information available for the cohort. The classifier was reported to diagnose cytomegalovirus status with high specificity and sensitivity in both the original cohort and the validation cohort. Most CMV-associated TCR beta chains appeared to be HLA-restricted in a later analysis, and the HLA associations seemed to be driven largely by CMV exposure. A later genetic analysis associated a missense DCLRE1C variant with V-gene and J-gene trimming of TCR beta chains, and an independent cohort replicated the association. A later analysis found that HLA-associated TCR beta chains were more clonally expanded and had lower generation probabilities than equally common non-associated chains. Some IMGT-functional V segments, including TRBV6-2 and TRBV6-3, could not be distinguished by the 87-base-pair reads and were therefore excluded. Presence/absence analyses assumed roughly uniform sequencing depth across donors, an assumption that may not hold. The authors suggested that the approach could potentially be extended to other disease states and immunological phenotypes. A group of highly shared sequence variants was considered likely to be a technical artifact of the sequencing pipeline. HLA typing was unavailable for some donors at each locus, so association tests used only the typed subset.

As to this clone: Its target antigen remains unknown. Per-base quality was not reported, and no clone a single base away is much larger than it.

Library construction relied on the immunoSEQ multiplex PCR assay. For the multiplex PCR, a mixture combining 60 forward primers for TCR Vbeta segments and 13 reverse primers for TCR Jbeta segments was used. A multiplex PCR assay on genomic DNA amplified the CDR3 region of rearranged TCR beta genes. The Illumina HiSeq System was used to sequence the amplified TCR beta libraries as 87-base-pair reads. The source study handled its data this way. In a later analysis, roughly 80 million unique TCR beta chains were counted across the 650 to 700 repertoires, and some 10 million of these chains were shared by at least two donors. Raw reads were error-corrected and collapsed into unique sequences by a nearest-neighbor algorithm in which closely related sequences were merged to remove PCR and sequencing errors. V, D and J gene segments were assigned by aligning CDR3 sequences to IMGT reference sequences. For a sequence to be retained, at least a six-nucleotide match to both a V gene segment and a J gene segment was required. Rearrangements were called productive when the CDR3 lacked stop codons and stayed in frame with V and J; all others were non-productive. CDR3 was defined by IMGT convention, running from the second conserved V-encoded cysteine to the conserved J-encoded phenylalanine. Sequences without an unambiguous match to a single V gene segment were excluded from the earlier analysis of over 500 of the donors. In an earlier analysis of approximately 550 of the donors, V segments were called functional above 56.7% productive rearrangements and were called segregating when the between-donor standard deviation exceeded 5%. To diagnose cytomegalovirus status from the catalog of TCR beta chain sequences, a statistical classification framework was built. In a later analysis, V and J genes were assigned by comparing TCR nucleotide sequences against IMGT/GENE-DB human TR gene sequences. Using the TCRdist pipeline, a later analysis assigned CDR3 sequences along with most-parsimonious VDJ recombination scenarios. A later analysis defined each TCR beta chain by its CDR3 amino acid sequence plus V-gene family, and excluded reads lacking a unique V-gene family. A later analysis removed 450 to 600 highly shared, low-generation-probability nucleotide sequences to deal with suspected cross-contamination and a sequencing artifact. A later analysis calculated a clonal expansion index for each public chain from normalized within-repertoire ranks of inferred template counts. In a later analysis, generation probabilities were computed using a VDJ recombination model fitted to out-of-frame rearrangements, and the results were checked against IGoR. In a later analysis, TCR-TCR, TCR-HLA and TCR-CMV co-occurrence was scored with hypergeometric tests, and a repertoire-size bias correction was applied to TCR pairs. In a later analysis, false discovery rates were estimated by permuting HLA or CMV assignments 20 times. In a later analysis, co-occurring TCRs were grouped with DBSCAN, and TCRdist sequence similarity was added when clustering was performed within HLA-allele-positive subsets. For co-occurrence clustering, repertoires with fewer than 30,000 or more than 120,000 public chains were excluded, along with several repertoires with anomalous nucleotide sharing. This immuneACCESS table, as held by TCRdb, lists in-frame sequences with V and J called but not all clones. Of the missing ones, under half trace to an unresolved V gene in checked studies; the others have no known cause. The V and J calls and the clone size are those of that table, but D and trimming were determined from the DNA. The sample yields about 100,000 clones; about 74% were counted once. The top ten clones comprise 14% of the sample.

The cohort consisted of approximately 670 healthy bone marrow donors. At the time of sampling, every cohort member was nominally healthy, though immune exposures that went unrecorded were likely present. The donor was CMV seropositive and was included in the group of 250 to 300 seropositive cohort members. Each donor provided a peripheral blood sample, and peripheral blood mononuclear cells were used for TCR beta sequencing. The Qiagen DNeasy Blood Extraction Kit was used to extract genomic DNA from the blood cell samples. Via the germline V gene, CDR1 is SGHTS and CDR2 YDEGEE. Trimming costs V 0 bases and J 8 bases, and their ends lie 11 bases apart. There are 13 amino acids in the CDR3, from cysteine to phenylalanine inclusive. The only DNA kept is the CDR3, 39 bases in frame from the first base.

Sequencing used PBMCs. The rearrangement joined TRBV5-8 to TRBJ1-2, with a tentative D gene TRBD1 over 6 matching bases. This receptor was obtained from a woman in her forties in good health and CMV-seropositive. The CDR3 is CASSLVGAQGYTF. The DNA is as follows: TGTGCCAGCAGCTTGGTGGGGGCGCAGGGCTACACCTTC.